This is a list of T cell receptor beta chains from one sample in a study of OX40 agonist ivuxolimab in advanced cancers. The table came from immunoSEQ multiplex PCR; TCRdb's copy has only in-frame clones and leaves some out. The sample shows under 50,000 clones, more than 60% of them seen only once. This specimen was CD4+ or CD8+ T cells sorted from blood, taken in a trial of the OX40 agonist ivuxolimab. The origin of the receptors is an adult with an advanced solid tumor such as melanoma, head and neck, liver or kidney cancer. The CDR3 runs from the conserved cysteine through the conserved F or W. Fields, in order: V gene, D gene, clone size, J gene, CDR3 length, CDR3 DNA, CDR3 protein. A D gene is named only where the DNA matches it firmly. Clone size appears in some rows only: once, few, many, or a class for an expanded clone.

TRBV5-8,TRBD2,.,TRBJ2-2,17,TGTGCCAGCAGCTTGGGGGAAAAAGCGGGGAGCACCGGGGAGCTGTTTTTT,CASSLGEKAGSTGELFF
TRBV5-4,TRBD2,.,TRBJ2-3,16,TGTGCCAGCAGCTTGGTGTTAGCGGGAGGGCTAGATACGCAGTATTTT,CASSLVLAGGLDTQYF
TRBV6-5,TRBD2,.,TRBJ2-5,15,TGTGCCAGCAGACGAGGGTGGGGGGGAGAAGAGACCCAGTACTTC,CASRRGWGGEETQYF
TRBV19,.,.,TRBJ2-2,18,TGTGCCAGTAGTATGAGGGCGGGACAACATGGACCTGCCGGGGAGCTGTTTTTT,CASSMRAGQHGPAGELFF
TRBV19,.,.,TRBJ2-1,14,TGTGCCAGTAGTCCGCGGGGGCTCTACAATGAGCAGTTCTTC,CASSPRGLYNEQFF
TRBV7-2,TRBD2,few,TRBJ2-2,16,TGTGCCAGCAGCCGTAGCGGGAGGGCCGGCACCGGGGAGCTGTTTTTT,CASSRSGRAGTGELFF
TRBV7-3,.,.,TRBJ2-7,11,TGTGCCAGCAGCCAAGGGGACGAGCAGTACTTC,CASSQGDEQYF
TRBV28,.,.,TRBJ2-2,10,TGTGCCAGTGCTAGGGGACGGCTGTTTTTT,CASARGRLFF
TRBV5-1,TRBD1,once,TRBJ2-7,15,TGCGCCAGCAGCTTGGATGGGACAGGGCCTTACGAGCAGTACTTC,CASSLDGTGPYEQYF
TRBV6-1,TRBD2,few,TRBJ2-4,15,TGTGCCAGCAGCGTCGGACTAGCGGGAGTAAACATTCAGTACTTC,CASSVGLAGVNIQYF
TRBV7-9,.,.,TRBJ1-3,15,TGTGCCAGCAACATACAGGGTGTCTCTGGAAACACCATATATTTT,CASNIQGVSGNTIYF